These 15 T cell receptor beta chains came from one sample sequenced in a study of T cells in Graves' hyperthyroidism and ophthalmopathy. Researchers amplified the TCR beta CDR3 regions from RNA transcripts. The study used the HTBI primer set for a first-round RT-PCR of the TCR CDR3. Via MiXCR, TCRdb re-called the multiplex PCR reads, giving one row per CDR3 protein. The sample includes a few hundred thousand distinct CDR3 sequences, 16% seen only once; the top ten take about 31%. The specimen sequenced was blood. The receptors here all came from a woman aged 25 to 39 with Graves' ophthalmopathy.

Ten or more counts support this clonotype. CDR3 residues: CASSRTGDDGYTF. CDR3 nucleotides: TGTGCCAGCAGCCGGACAGGGGATGATGGCTACACCTTC. The chain joins TRBV18 to TRBJ1-2; TRBD1 matches at 9 bases. This CDR3 spans 13 amino acids. CDR1 is KGHSH and CDR2 is LQKENI in the germline V gene. V was clipped by 8 bases and J by 6 bases; unmatched bases: 7.

This chain links TRBV12-3 or TRBV12-4 with TRBJ2-3; 7 nucleotides line up with TRBD2. The CDR3 extends over 14 amino acids. J gave up 3 bases and V 3 bases, and 3 bases lay outside the gene matches. CDR3 residues: CASSFAGVTDTQYF. DNA for the CDR3: TGTGCCAGCAGTTTTGCGGGAGTGACAGATACGCAGTATTTT.

This chain joins TRBV24-1 and TRBJ2-2; D gene unclear. Trimming shortened V by 3 bases and J by 6 bases, and 4 bases separated the two germline ends. CDR3 size: 12 residues. The germline CDR1 and CDR2 sequences are KGHDR and SFDVKD. The CDR3 sequence: CATSDEPGELFF. Here the CDR3 DNA reads TGTGCCACCAGTGATGAGCCCGGGGAGCTGTTTTTT.

This clonotype was seen a single time. The chain joins TRBV5-1 to TRBJ2-7, with D perhaps TRBD1 (6 bases). Germline CDR1 SGHRS, CDR2 YFSETQ. This CDR3 is 14 amino acids long. V shed 7 bases and J shed 3 bases, with 17 bases lying between them. The CDR3 DNA is TGCGCCAGCGGACCCTTAGGACAGAACTACGAGCAGTACTTC. This encodes CASGPLGQNYEQYF.

This rearrangement joins TRBV7-2 to TRBJ2-1; tentatively, D is TRBD1 (8 bases). Germline values: CDR1 SGHTA, CDR2 FQGNSA. V gave up 5 bases and J gave up 3 bases, with 26 bases separating them. The CDR3 covers 19 residues. The CDR3 bases are TGTGCCAGCAGCACCCGGACAGGGCAAAAAGCGGGGAGCTACAATGAGCAGTTCTTC. This translates into CASSTRTGQKAGSYNEQFF. Full variable domain (outside the CDR3, taken from reference TRBV7-2 and TRBJ2-1): GAGVSQSPSNKVTEKGKDVELRCDPISGHTALYWYRQSLGQGLEFLIYFQGNSAPDKSGLPSDRFSAERTGGSVSTLTIQRTQQEDSAVYLCASSTRTGQKAGSYNEQFFGPGTRLTVL.

This clonotype was detected many times. The genes are TRBV5-1 and TRBJ1-1; weak D call: TRBD1 (5 bases). The CDR3 length is 15 residues. Trimming took 3 bases from V and 5 from J, leaving 17 bases between them. The germline V gene has CDR1 SGHRS and CDR2 YFSETQ. The CDR3 protein is CASSYLTGTGTEAFF. The CDR3 nucleotides are TGCGCCAGCAGCTACCTTACAGGAACGGGGACTGAAGCTTTCTTT. The full variable domain, its missing parts supplied by reference TRBV5-1 and TRBJ1-1, is KAGVTQTPRYLIKTRGQQVTLSCSPISGHRSVSWYQQTPGQGLQFLFEYFSETQRNKGNFPGRFSGRQFSNSRSEMNVSTLELGDSALYLCASSYLTGTGTEAFFGQGTRLTVV.

Comments on this clonotype: This could be a read error, since a much larger clone is one nucleotide away. This chain uses TRBV12-3 or TRBV12-4 with TRBJ1-2; D not resolved. The CDR3 covers 15 residues. The CDR3 loop reads CASSLSLKGGYGCTF. CDR3 in DNA: TGTGCCAGCAGTTTAAGCCTCAAGGGAGGCTATGGCTGCACCTTC.

The genes are TRBV6-2 or TRBV6-3 and TRBJ2-2; perhaps TRBD1 as D (6 bases). The CDR3 extends over 14 amino acids. The germline V gene has CDR1 MNHEY and CDR2 SVGEGT. V lost 8 bases, J lost 2 bases, and 12 bases lay in between. The CDR3 DNA reads TGTGCCAGCCTAGAACAGGGTAACACCGGGGAGCTGTTTTTT. Residues: CASLEQGNTGELFF.

V is TRBV20-1 and J is TRBJ2-2; 9 nucleotides match TRBD1. The CDR3 covers 13 residues. The germline CDR1 and CDR2 sequences are DFQATT and SNEGSKA (reference sequence). J was trimmed by 3 bases and V by 8 bases; bases with no gene match: 4. This chain's CDR3 is CSQRTGDTGELFF. The CDR3 DNA reads TGCAGTCAAAGGACAGGGGACACCGGGGAGCTGTTTTTT.

This clonotype was found once. The junction shows a germline mismatch at one end, possibly a read error. V and J are TRBV6-2 or TRBV6-3 and TRBJ2-1; D is uncertain. Per the germline V gene, CDR1 is MNHEY and CDR2 is SVGEGT. CDR3 length equals 15 residues. The CDR3 DNA reads TGTGCCAGCAGTTCCCGACCCCGCTCCTACAATGGGCAGTTCTTC. Encoded protein: CASSSRPRSYNGQFF.

A few counts support this clonotype. CDR3 coding DNA: TGTGCCAGCAGCACCGTTGGGGGGCCGGCCTACGAGCAGTACTTC. Amino acid sequence: CASSTVGGPAYEQYF. The chain combines TRBV6-1 with TRBJ2-7; possibly TRBD1 or TRBD2 for D (6 bases each). The CDR3 length is 15 residues. Germline-derived CDR1 and CDR2 are MNHNS and SASEGT. Trimming shortened V by 6 bases and J by 2 bases, and 17 bases separated the two germline ends.

The chain is built from TRBV4-2 and TRBJ1-1; D not certain. The CDR3 consists of 12 residues. V lost 1 base, J lost 8 bases, and 8 bases lay in between. Germline V gene data show CDR1 as LGHNA and CDR2 as YNFKEQ. The CDR3 protein is CASSQVGLEAFF. CDR3 nucleotides: TGTGCCAGCAGCCAAGTTGGCCTAGAAGCTTTCTTT.

The rearrangement joins TRBV6-5 to TRBJ2-3; 11 positions match TRBD2. V lost 2 bases, J lost 0 bases, and 4 bases stayed unmatched. The germline V gene encodes CDR1 MNHEY and CDR2 SVGAGI. The CDR3 sequence is 17 residues long. The CDR3, as DNA: TGTGCCAGCAGTTACGGGACTAGCGGAACTAGCACAGATACGCAGTATTTT. Translating it yields CASSYGTSGTSTDTQYF.

This clonotype occurred many times. The rearrangement links TRBV20-1 to TRBJ1-2; a possible D gene is TRBD1 (6 bases). CDR3 length equals 11 residues. The germline V gene encodes CDR1 DFQATT and CDR2 SNEGSKA (reference sequence). The CDR3 DNA reads as TGCAACATAAGGGGGGCACGGGGCTACACCTTC. Translation: CNIRGARGYTF.

This clonotype occurred many times. V and J are TRBV7-2 and TRBJ1-2; 8 nucleotides align to TRBD1. Trimming took 2 bases from V and 4 from J; bases not matched to a gene: 6. Germline-derived CDR1 and CDR2 are SGHTA and FQGNSA. The CDR3 extends over 15 amino acids. The CDR3 nucleotides read TGTGCCAGCAGCTTACAGGGGGCGCTTGGCTATGGCTACACCTTC. This translates into CASSLQGALGYGYTF.